This T cell receptor beta chain was profiled in a study of blood T cells in healthy people across ages. This clonotype occurred many times. Healthy Caucasian individuals from Russia aged about 6 to 100 were enrolled as donors. With each sample, at least 5 micrograms of total RNA were extracted. Then a second PCR, running roughly 7 to 11 cycles, was carried out with a sample-barcoded 5' primer and a J-beta primer mix. TCRdb reprocessed the 5' RACE reads with MiXCR, giving one entry per CDR3 protein. The table includes 710,000 or so distinct CDR3 sequences, less than 40% detected once. The CDR3 consists of 15 residues. V was pared by 4 bases and J by 6 bases, with 17 bases between. Germline V gives CDR1 MGHDK, CDR2 SYGVNS.

This sequence originates from a woman older than 75 in good health. The chain employs TRBV25-1 and TRBJ2-3; D may match TRBD1 or TRBD2 (5 bases each). Input material: blood. The CDR3 nucleotides are TGTGCCAGCAGTGCACACAGGTTGGGGGATGATACGCAGTATTTT. As protein: CASSAHRLGDDTQYF.